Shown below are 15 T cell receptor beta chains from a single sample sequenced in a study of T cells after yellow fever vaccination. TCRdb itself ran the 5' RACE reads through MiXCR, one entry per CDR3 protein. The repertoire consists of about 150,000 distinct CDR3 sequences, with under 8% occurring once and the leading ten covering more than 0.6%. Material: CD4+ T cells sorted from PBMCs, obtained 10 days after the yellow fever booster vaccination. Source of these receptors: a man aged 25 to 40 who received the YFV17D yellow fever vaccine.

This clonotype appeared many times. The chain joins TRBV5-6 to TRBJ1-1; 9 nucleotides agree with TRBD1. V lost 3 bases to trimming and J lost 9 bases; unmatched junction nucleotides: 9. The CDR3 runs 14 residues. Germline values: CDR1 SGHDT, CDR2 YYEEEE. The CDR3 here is CASSSTTGGNQAFF. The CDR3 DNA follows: TGTGCCAGCAGCTCGACGACAGGGGGTAACCAAGCTTTCTTT.

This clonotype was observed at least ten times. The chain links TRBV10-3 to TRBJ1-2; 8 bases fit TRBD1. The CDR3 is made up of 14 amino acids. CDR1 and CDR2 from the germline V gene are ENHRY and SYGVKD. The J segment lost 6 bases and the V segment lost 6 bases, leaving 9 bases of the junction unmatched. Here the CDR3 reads CAIRRGTGLDGYTF. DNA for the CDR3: TGTGCCATCAGAAGGGGGACAGGCTTAGATGGCTACACCTTC.

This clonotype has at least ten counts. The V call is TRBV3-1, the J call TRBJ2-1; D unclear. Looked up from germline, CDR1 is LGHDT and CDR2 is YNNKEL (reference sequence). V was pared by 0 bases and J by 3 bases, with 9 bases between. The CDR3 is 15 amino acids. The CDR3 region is CASSQEVVNYNEQFF. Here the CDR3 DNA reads TGTGCCAGCAGCCAAGAGGTAGTCAACTACAATGAGCAGTTCTTC.

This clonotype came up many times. CDR3: CASSRQGTNEKLFF. As DNA, the CDR3 is TGTGCCAGCAGCCGACAGGGAACTAATGAAAAACTGTTTTTT. The chain uses TRBV5-5 and TRBJ1-4; the match to TRBD1 covers 7 bases. There are 14 residues in the CDR3. The germline V gene encodes CDR1 SGHKS and CDR2 YYEKEE (reference sequence). V lost 4 bases, J lost 1 base, and 1 base stayed unmatched.

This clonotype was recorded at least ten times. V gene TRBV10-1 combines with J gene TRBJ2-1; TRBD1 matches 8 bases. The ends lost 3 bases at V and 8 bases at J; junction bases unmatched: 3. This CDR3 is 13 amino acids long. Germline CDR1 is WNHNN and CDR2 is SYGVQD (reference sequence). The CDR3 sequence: CASSDGQGYEQFF. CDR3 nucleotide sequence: TGCGCCAGCAGTGATGGACAGGGCTATGAGCAGTTCTTC.

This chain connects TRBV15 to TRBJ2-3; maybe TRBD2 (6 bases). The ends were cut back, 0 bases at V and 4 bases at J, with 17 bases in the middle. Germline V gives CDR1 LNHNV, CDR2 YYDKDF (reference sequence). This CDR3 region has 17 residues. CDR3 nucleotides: TGTGCCACCAGCAGAGACCGGTCGGGAGTAATGGCAGATACGCAGTATTTT. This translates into CATSRDRSGVMADTQYF. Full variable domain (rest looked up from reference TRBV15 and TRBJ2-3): DAMVIQNPRYQVTQFGKPVTLSCSQTLNHNVMYWYQQKSSQAPKLLFHYYDKDFNNEADTPDNFQSRRPNTSFCFLDIRSPGLGDTAMYLCATSRDRSGVMADTQYFGPGTRLTVL.

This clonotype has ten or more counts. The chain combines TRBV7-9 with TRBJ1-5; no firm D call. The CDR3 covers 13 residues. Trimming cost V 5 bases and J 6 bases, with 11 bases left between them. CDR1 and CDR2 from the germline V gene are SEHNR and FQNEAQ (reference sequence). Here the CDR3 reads CASSGSSGQPQHF. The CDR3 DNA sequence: TGTGCCAGCAGCGGTTCGAGTGGTCAGCCCCAGCATTTT.

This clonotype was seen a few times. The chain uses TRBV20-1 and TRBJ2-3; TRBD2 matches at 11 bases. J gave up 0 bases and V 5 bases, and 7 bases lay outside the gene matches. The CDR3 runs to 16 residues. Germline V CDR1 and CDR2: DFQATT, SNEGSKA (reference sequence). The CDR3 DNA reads TGCAGTGCTTTGGGGGGGACTAGCGGTAGCACAGATACGCAGTATTTT. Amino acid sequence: CSALGGTSGSTDTQYF.

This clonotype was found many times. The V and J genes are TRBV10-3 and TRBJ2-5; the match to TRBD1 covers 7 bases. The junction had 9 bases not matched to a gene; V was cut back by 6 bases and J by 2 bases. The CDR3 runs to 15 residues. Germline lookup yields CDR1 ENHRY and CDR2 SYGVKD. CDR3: CAISVSPRGQETQYF. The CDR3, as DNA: TGTGCCATCAGCGTCTCGCCCAGGGGGCAAGAGACCCAGTACTTC.

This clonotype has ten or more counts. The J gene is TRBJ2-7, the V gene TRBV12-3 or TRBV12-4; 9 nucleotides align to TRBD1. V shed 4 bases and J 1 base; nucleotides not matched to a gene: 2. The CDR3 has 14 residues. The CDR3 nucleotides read TGTGCCAGCAGTTCACAGGGGGCGTCCTACGAGCAGTACTTC. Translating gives CASSSQGASYEQYF.

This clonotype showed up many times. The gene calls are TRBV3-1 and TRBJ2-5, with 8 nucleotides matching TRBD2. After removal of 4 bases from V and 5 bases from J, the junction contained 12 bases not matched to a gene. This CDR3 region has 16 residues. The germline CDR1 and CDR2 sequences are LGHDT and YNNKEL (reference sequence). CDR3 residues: CASSPTPGTSFETQYF. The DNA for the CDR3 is TGTGCCAGCAGCCCTACACCCGGGACTAGTTTTGAGACCCAGTACTTC.

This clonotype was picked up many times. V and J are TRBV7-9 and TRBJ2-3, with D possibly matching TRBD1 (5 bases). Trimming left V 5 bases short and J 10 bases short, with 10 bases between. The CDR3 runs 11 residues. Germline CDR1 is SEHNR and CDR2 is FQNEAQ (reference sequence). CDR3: CASSMGQPQYF. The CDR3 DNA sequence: TGTGCCAGCAGCATGGGGCAACCGCAGTATTTT.

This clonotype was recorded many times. The CDR3 DNA follows: TGTGCCAGCAGCTTAGGGTCTAGCGGAGGGAGCTCCTACGAGCAGTACTTC. It is translated as CASSLGSSGGSSYEQYF. The V gene is TRBV7-2, the J gene TRBJ2-7, with TRBD2 matching 7 bases. Germline V gene data show CDR1 as SGHTA and CDR2 as FQGNSA. V gave up 1 base and J gave up 0 bases; unmatched junction bases: 9. CDR3 size: 17 residues.

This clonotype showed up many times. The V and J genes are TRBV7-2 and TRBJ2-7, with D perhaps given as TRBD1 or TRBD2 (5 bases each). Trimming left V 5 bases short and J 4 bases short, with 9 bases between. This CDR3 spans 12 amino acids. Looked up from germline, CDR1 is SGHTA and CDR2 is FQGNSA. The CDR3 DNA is TGTGCCAGCAGCCCCGGGGCGTACGAGCAGTACTTC. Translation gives CASSPGAYEQYF.

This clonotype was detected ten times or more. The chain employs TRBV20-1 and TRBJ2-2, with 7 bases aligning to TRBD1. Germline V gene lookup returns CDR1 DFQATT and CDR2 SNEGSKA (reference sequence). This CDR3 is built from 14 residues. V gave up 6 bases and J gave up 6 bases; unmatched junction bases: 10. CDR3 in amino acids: CSAFLDRRSGELFF. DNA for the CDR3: TGCAGTGCCTTCCTGGACAGGAGATCCGGGGAGCTGTTTTTT.